This entry features one T cell receptor (beta chain) sequence. Its target is unknown. The sample belongs to a study of Ad26.COV2.S vaccination and SARS-CoV-2 variants. Study background: A COV1001 Ad26.COV2.S trial-arm participant provided the sample.

The V end was cut by 5 bases, the J end by 5 bases, with 15 bases between. Germline V gene data show CDR1 as MNHEY and CDR2 as SVGAGI. This CDR3 spans 14 amino acids. Study-wide results and caveats: Vaccine recipients posted higher spike-specific TCR breadth than their placebo counterparts. After vaccination, substantial breadth of spike-specific CD8+ and CD4+ responses was reported.

Treatment defined: some 19 received Ad26.COV2.S at low or high dose, single or two shots; several received placebo; per-sample allocation not given. It was on day 63 after the first vaccine or placebo injection that samples were taken. Clones were sequenced by immunoSEQ multiplex PCR, and TCRdb holds only the in-frame ones, with some missing. The table has approximately 420,000 clones, about 88% seen once. This clonotype originated in a person between 18 and 60 years old who received the Ad26.COV2.S COVID-19 vaccine or a placebo. The sample consisted of peripheral blood, taken in a trial of Ad26.COV2.S vaccine versus placebo. V and J are TRBV6-5 and TRBJ1-1; possible D gene TRBD1, 6 bases. The CDR3 protein is CASSKGTLGTEAFF. CDR3 DNA sequence: TGTGCCAGCAGTAAGGGGACATTAGGGACTGAAGCTTTCTTT.